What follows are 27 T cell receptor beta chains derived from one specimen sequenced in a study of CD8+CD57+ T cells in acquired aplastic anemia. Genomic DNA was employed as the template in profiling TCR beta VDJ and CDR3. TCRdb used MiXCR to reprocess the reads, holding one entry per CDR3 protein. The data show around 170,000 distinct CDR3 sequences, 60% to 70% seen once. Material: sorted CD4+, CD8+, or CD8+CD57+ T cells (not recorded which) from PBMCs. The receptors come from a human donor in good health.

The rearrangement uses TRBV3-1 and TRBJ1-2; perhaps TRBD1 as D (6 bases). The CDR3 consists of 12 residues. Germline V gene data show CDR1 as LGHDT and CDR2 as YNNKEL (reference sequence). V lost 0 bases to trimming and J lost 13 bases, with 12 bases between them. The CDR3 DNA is TGTGCCAGCAGCCAAGATTTGGGGGCGGGCACCTTC. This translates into CASSQDLGAGTF.

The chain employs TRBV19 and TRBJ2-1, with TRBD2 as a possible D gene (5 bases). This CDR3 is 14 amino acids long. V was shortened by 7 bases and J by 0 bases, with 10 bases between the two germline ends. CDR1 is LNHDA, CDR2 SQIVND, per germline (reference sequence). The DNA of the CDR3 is TGTGCCAGTATCGAGCGGAGCTCCTACAATGAGCAGTTCTTC. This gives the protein CASIERSSYNEQFF.

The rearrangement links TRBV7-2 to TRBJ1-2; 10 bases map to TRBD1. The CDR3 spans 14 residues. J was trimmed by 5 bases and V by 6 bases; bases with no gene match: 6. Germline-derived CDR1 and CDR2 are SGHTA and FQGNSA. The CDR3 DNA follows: TGTGCCAGCAGAAGACCGGGACAGGGGTATGGCTACACCTTC. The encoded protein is CASRRPGQGYGYTF.

In DNA, the CDR3 is TGTGCCATCAGCTCAGGGGTCGGTAATGAAAAACTGTTTTTT. Its translation: CAISSGVGNEKLFF. This sequence joins TRBV10-3 and TRBJ1-4, with D maybe TRBD1 (6 bases). The CDR3 extends over 14 amino acids. Per the germline V gene, CDR1 is ENHRY and CDR2 is SYGVKD. Trimming shortened V by 6 bases and J by 4 bases, and 12 bases separated the two germline ends.

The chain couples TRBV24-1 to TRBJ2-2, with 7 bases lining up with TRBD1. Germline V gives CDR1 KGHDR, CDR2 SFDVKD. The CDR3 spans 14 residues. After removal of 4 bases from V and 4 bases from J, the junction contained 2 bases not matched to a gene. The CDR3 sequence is CATSDSGGTGELFF. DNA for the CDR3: TGTGCCACCAGTGACTCAGGGGGCACCGGGGAGCTGTTTTTT.

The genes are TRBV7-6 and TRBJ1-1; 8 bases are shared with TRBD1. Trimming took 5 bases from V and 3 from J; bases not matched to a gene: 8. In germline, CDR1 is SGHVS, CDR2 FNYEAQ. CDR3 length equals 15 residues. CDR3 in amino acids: CASSPLGQADTEAFF. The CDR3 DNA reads TGTGCCAGCAGCCCACTGGGACAGGCTGACACTGAAGCTTTCTTT.

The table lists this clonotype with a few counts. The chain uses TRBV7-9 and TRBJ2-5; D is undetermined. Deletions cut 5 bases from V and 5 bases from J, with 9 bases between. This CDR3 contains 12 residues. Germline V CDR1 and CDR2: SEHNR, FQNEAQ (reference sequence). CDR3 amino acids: CASSLRTETQYF. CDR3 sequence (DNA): TGTGCCAGCAGCCTCCGAACGGAGACCCAGTACTTC. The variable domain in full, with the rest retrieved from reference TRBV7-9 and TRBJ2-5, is DTGVSQNPRHKITKRGQNVTFRCDPISEHNRLYWYRQTLGQGPEFLTYFQNEAQLEKSRLLSDRFSAERPKGSFSTLEIQRTEQGDSAMYLCASSLRTETQYFGPGTRLLVL.

The CDR3 nucleotides read TGTGCCAGCAGCCCACCCCTAAGACAGGGAGTCTACAATGAGCAGTTCTTC. Protein: CASSPPLRQGVYNEQFF. The chain employs TRBV7-9 and TRBJ2-1; TRBD1 matches 7 bases. V shed 5 bases, J shed 3 bases, and the junction held 13 bases outside the gene matches. Germline V gene sequence: CDR1 SEHNR, CDR2 FQNEAQ (reference sequence). CDR3 length: 17 residues.

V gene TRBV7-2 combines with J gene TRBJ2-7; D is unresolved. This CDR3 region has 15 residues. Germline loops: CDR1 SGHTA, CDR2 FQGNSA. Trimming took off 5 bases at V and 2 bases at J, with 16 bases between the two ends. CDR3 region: CASSALPGSAYEQYF. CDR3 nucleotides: TGTGCCAGCAGCGCATTGCCAGGCTCAGCCTACGAGCAGTACTTC.

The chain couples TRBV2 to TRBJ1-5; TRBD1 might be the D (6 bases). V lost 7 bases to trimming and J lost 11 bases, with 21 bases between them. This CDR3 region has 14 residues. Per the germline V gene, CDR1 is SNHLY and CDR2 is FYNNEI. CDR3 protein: CASTIQQGSAAQHF. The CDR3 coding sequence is TGTGCCAGCACCATCCAACAGGGATCCGCGGCCCAGCATTTT.

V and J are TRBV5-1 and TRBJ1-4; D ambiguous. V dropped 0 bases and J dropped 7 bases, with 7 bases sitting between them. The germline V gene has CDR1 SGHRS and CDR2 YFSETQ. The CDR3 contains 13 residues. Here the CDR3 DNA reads TGCGCCAGCAGCTTGGCCGGTCGTGAAAAACTGTTTTTT. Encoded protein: CASSLAGREKLFF.

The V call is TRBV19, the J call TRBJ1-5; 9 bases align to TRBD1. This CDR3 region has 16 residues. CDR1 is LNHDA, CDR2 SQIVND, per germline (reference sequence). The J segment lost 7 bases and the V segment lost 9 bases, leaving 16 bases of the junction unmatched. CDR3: CASRGNQGGQGQPQHF. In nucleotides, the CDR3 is TGTGCCAGCAGGGGCAATCAAGGGGGACAGGGACAGCCCCAGCATTTT.

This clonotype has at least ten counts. The CDR3 sequence is CASRFDRVGTEAFF. As DNA, the CDR3 is TGTGCCAGCCGGTTTGACAGGGTGGGAACTGAAGCTTTCTTT. The rearrangement uses TRBV27 and TRBJ1-1; 7 nucleotides match TRBD1. The V and J ends lost 8 bases and 5 bases, in that order; junction bases with no gene match: 11. In germline, CDR1 is MNHEY, CDR2 SMNVEV (reference sequence). This CDR3 has 14 amino acids.

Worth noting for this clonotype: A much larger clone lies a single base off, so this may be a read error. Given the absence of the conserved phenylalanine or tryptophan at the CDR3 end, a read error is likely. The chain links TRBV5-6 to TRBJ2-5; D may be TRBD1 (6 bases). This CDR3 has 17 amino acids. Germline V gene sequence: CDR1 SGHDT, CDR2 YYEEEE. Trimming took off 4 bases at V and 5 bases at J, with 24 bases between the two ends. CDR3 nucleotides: TGTGCCAGCAGCCAATTTGGGGGCGCGACGGGTTGGGAGACCCAGTACTCC. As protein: CASSQFGGATGWETQYS.

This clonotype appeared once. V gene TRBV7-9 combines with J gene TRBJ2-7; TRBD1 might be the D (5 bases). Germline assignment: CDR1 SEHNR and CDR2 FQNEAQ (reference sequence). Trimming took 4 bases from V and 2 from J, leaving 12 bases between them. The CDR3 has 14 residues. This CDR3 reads CASSSRVLPYEQYF. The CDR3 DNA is TGTGCCAGCAGCTCCAGGGTATTACCCTACGAGCAGTACTTC.

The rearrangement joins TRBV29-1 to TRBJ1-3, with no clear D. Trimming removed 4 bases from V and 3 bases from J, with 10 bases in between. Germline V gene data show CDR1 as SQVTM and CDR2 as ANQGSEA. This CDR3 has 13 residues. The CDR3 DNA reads TGCAGCGTTGCATACGGCAGTGGAAACACCATATATTTT. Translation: CSVAYGSGNTIYF.

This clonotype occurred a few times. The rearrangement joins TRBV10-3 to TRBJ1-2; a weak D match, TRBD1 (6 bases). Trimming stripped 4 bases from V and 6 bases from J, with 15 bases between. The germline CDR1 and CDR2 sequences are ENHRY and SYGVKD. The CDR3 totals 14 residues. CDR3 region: CAISGAAGEDGYTF. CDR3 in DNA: TGTGCCATCAGTGGAGCGGCAGGGGAGGATGGCTACACCTTC.

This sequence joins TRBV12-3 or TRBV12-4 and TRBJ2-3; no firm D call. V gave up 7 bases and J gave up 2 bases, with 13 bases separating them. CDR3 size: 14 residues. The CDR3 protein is CASTHLGITDTQYF. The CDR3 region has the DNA TGTGCCAGCACCCACCTGGGTATCACAGATACGCAGTATTTT.

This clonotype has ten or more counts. The CDR3 reads CASSSSEAFF. Here the CDR3 DNA reads TGTGCCAGCAGTTCCTCTGAAGCTTTCTTT. The rearrangement links TRBV6-5 to TRBJ1-1, with no clear D. V lost 4 bases and J 6 bases, leaving 3 bases between the germline ends. The germline V gene encodes CDR1 MNHEY and CDR2 SVGAGI. The CDR3 is 10 residues long.

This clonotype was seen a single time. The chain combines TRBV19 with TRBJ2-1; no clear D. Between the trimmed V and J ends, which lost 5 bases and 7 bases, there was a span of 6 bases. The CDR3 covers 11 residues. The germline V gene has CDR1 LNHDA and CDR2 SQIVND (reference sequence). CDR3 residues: CASSGLNEQFF. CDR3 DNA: TGTGCCAGTAGTGGTTTGAATGAGCAGTTCTTC.

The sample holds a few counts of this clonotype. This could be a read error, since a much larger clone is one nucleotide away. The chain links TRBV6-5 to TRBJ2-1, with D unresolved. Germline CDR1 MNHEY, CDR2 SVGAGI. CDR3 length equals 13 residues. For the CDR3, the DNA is TGTGCCAGCGGTTACGGTAGGGAATATGAGCAGTTCTTC. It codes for CASGYGREYEQFF.

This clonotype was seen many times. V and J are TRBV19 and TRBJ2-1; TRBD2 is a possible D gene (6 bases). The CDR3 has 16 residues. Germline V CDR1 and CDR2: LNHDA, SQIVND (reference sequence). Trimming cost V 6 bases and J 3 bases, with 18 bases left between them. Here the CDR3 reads CASSRTKWLGYNEQFF. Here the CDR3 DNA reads TGTGCCAGTAGCAGGACTAAGTGGTTGGGCTACAATGAGCAGTTCTTC.

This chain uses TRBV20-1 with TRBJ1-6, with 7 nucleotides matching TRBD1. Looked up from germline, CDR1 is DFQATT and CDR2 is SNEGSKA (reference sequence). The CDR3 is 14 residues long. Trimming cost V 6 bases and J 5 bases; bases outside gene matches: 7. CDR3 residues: CSANPGQNNSPLHF. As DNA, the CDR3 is TGCAGTGCGAACCCGGGACAGAATAATTCACCCCTCCACTTT.

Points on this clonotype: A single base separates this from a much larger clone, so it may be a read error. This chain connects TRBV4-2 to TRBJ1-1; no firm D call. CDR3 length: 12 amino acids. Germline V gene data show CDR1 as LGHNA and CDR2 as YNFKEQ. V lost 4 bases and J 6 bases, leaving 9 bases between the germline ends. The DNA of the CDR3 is TGTGCCAGCAGCCGCCCGGAACCTGAAGCTTTCTTT. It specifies CASSRPEPEAFF.

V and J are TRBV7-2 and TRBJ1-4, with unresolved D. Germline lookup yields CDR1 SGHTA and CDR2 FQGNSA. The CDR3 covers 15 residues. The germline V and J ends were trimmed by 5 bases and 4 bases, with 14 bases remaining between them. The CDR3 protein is CASSPSDRDNEKLFF. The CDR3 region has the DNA TGTGCCAGCAGCCCCTCTGACCGCGATAATGAAAAACTGTTTTTT.

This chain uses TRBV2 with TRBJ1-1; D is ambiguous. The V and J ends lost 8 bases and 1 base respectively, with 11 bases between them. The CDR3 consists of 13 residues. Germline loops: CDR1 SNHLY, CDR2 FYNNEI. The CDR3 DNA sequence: TGTGCCAGCTGTCGACGGGAGAACACTGAAGCTTTCTTT. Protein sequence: CASCRRENTEAFF. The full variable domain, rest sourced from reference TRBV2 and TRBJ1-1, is EPEVTQTPSHQVTQMGQEVILRCVPISNHLYFYWYRQILGQKVEFLVSFYNNEISEKSEIFDDQFSVERPDGSNFTLKIRSTKLEDSAMYFCASCRRENTEAFFGQGTRLTVV.

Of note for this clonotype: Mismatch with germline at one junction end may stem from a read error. In DNA, the CDR3 is TGTGCCAGCAGCATGACCGGGAACTCCTACAATGAGCAGTTCTTC. This sequence encodes CASSMTGNSYNEQFF. The rearrangement joins TRBV5-1 to TRBJ2-1; D perhaps matches TRBD2 (5 bases). Germline CDR1 and CDR2: SGHRS and YFSETQ. This CDR3 is built from 15 residues.